This T cell receptor beta chain was identified in a study of shared clonotypes between healthy human individuals. Assay used: immunoSEQ multiplex PCR; TCRdb lists only in-frame clones, some missing. In the table there are about 820,000 clones, 80% to 95% of which are singletons. Regarding this clone: The same CDR3 also results from other DNA sequences found in this sample.

CD45RO-negative, CCR7-selected cells formed the naive CD8 fraction, which excluded terminally differentiated effector memory CD45RA+ cells. Sequenced input: naive CD8+ T cells sorted from blood. The clonotype was recovered from a man aged 25 to 40 in good health.

CDR3 residues: CSVIGTSGSVDTQYF. CDR3 coding DNA: TGCAGCGTCATTGGGACTAGCGGGTCCGTGGATACGCAGTATTTT. The chain links TRBV29-1 to TRBJ2-3; the match to TRBD2 covers 12 bases. Germline trimming cut 6 bases from V and 6 bases from J; bases unmatched to any gene: 10. Germline loops: CDR1 SQVTM, CDR2 ANQGSEA. CDR3 length: 15 residues.